One T cell receptor (beta chain) is described in this entry. The protocol was immunoSEQ multiplex PCR, while the TCRdb copy is restricted to in-frame clones and leaves out a portion. The data show approximately 470,000 clones, approximately 85% seen once. These data come from a study of blood T cell repertoires in COVID-19. For the study at large: Nucleic acid was either cDNA or gDNA, and it came from T cells, B-cell-depleted T cells, or PBMCs.

The sequencing sample was made of peripheral blood. The TCR comes from a human donor in a cohort sampled during active COVID-19.

The CDR3 DNA sequence: TGTGCCAGCAGTGATACTAGCGAGAGTGACAATGAGCAGTTCTTC. Amino acids: CASSDTSESDNEQFF. The chain employs TRBV6-1 and TRBJ2-1, with 7 bases fitting TRBD2. CDR3 length equals 15 residues. Looked up from germline, CDR1 is MNHNS and CDR2 is SASEGT. The ends lost 3 bases at V and 5 bases at J; junction bases unmatched: 7.